These T cell receptor beta chains were read from a single sample in a study of control samples from healthy donors and cancer patients. Sequenced by immunoSEQ multiplex PCR; TCRdb stores in-frame clones only, minus some. The sample includes tens of thousands of clones, around 87% seen only once; the top ten take roughly 13%. Sequenced input: PBMCs. The source is a woman aged 60-75 years with lung cancer. CDR3s include the opening cysteine and the closing phenylalanine or tryptophan. A D gene is named only where the DNA matches it firmly. Part of the rows lack a size; the others show once, few, many or a class for expanded clones.

j_call d_call clone_size v_call cdr3_nt cdr3_aa
TRBJ2-1 . few TRBV7-8 TGTGCCAGCAGCTTAGTCGACTCCTACAATGAGCAGTTCTTC CASSLVDSYNEQFF
TRBJ2-1 . . TRBV7-6 TGTGCCAGCAGCTTAGGGCCCAGCTCCACCTACAATGAGCAGTTCTTC CASSLGPSSTYNEQFF
TRBJ2-7 TRBD1 . TRBV18 TGTGCCAGCTCATATTCCAGGGGGCTCCACGAGCAGTACTTC CASSYSRGLHEQYF
TRBJ1-2 TRBD1 . TRBV28 TGTGCCAGCAGTACCCTGGGACAGGCGGGCTATGGCTACACCTTC CASSTLGQAGYGYTF
TRBJ1-5 . . TRBV27 TGTGCCAGCAGTTTATTCGGTAGCAATCAGCCCCAGCATTTT CASSLFGSNQPQHF
TRBJ2-2 . few TRBV2 TGTGCCAGCACCTTAGCGGTGTCGAACACCGGGGAGCTGTTTTTT CASTLAVSNTGELFF
TRBJ2-7 . . TRBV4-2 TGTGCCAGCAGCCAAGCCGGGGGGCAGACCTACGAGCAGTACTTC CASSQAGGQTYEQYF
TRBJ2-7 . . TRBV7-9 TGTGCCAGCAGCTTAGGGGACTTCCAGGGGCAGTACTTC CASSLGDFQGQYF
TRBJ2-5 . . TRBV19 TGTGCCAGTGCCATGGGAGGGGGGGAGACCCAGTACTTC CASAMGGGETQYF
TRBJ2-1 TRBD2 once TRBV3-1/TRBV3-2 TGTGCCAGCAGCCATCTGGGACTAGCGGGAGGTCACTCCTACAATGAGCAGTTCTTC CASSHLGLAGGHSYNEQFF
TRBJ1-2 . . TRBV28 TGTGCCAGCAGTCCCGGGAGGGACTATGGCTACACCTTC CASSPGRDYGYTF
TRBJ2-1 . . TRBV12-5 TGTGCTAGTGGTTTTTCCGAGTACAATGAGCAGTTCTTC CASGFSEYNEQFF